At least ten counts were recorded for the clone carrying this TCR beta chain. Its antigen is as yet unknown. From germline, CDR1 is SGHVS and CDR2 FQNEAQ. The V segment lost 2 bases and the J segment 2 bases; nucleotides outside the gene matches: 5. CDR3 size: 16 residues. TCRdb reanalysed the RT-PCR reads using MiXCR and keeps one entry per CDR3 protein. The profile covers 610,000 or so distinct CDR3 sequences, with approximately 15% appearing a single time and over 8.5% taken by the ten largest. This sample is drawn from a study of response to subunit inactivated influenza vaccine. General study findings and limits: Seasonal influenza vaccination, on each occasion, was suggested by the authors to recruit few new T cells.

The source is a middle-aged man who received an inactivated influenza vaccine. Sequencing used PBMCs from blood, obtained less than 13 days after vaccination. The chain joins TRBV7-8 to TRBJ2-3; TRBD1 aligns across 9 bases. The CDR3 loop reads CASSLWDRETTDTQYF. Written as DNA, the CDR3 is TGTGCCAGCAGCTTATGGGACAGGGAAACCACAGATACGCAGTATTTT.